One and the same sample provided the 32 T cell receptor beta chains below, sequenced in a study of blood T cell repertoires in COVID-19. TCRdb's table, derived via immunoSEQ multiplex PCR, lists solely in-frame clones and lacks some. The data show 180,000 or so clones, roughly 82% seen once. Sequencing was done on a sample of PBMCs or T cells enriched from blood (not recorded which). Receptors originate from a woman under 40 who had recovered from COVID-19.

The genes are TRBV7-9 and TRBJ2-3, with 11 bases lining up with TRBD2. Germline V gene lookup returns CDR1 SEHNR and CDR2 FQNEAQ (reference sequence). This CDR3 region has 19 residues. The trim removed 5 bases at V and 1 base at J, leaving 14 bases unmatched. Here the CDR3 DNA reads TGTGCCAGCAGCCGCTGGGTCACTAGCGGGAGTAGGCGCACAGATACGCAGTATTTT. Protein: CASSRWVTSGSRRTDTQYF.

This rearrangement joins TRBV6-5 to TRBJ2-3; a weak D match, TRBD2 (5 bases). CDR1 and CDR2 (germline): MNHEY, SVGAGI. V was trimmed by 2 bases and J by 5 bases, leaving 11 bases between them. The CDR3 sequence is 14 residues long. CDR3 loop: CASSYEGPGDTQYF. CDR3 sequence (DNA): TGTGCCAGCAGTTACGAGGGCCCGGGAGATACGCAGTATTTT.

This clone was counted only a few times. The rearrangement links TRBV5-1 to TRBJ2-7; the match to TRBD2 covers 7 bases. Germline loops: CDR1 SGHRS, CDR2 YFSETQ. There are 15 residues in the CDR3. Unmatched junction bases numbered 9, after V lost 1 base and J lost 5 bases. The CDR3 spells CASSLLAGVVNEQYF. As DNA, the CDR3 is TGCGCCAGCAGCTTGCTGGCGGGAGTTGTCAACGAGCAGTACTTC.

A single count supports this clone. The chain uses TRBV27 and TRBJ2-7; no firm D call. This CDR3 spans 8 amino acids. Germline assignment: CDR1 MNHEY and CDR2 SMNVEV (reference sequence). Deletions cut 11 bases from V and 4 bases from J, with 3 bases between. In DNA, the CDR3 is TGTGCCCCATACGAGCAGTACTTC. Encoded protein: CAPYEQYF.

This clone appeared once. The chain joins TRBV27 to TRBJ1-4; D is ambiguous. The germline V gene encodes CDR1 MNHEY and CDR2 SMNVEV (reference sequence). CDR3 length: 14 residues. Trimming removed 5 bases from V and 8 bases from J, with 15 bases in between. This CDR3 reads CASSPVPPNEKLFF. CDR3 sequence (DNA): TGTGCCAGCAGTCCGGTCCCCCCCAACGAAAAACTGTTTTTT.

Only one count was recorded for this clone. This chain uses TRBV29-1 with TRBJ1-2, with a possible D match to TRBD1 (6 bases). Germline CDR1 and CDR2: SQVTM and ANQGSEA. This CDR3 spans 16 amino acids. V lost 2 bases to trimming and J lost 2 bases, with 18 bases between them. Here the CDR3 reads CSVELEQGSGNYGYTF. The CDR3 DNA sequence: TGCAGCGTTGAATTAGAACAGGGTTCAGGGAACTATGGCTACACCTTC.

J is TRBJ1-5 and V is TRBV4-1; D is unresolved. Trimming left V 2 bases short and J 1 base short, with 9 bases between. Germline values: CDR1 MGHRA, CDR2 YSYEKL. The CDR3 sequence is 15 residues long. Here the CDR3 reads CASSQIKSSNQPQHF. The CDR3 DNA reads as TGCGCCAGCAGCCAAATTAAATCGAGCAATCAGCCCCAGCATTTT.

The rearrangement links TRBV9 to TRBJ2-5; 7 nucleotides line up with TRBD1. This CDR3 contains 15 residues. Unmatched junction bases numbered 4, after V lost 0 bases and J lost 2 bases. CDR1 is SGDLS, CDR2 YYNGEE, per germline. CDR3 loop: CASSVASGGQETQYF. In nucleotides, the CDR3 is TGTGCCAGCAGCGTAGCTTCAGGGGGACAAGAGACCCAGTACTTC. Full variable domain (rest looked up from reference TRBV9 and TRBJ2-5): DSGVTQTPKHLITATGQRVTLRCSPRSGDLSVYWYQQSLDQGLQFLIQYYNGEERAKGNILERFSAQQFPDLHSELNLSSLELGDSALYFCASSVASGGQETQYFGPGTRLLVL.

CDR3 DNA sequence: TGTGCCAGCAGTCCTTACGCGGGTCAACGGAATTCACCCCTCCACTTT. Its translation: CASSPYAGQRNSPLHF. V gene TRBV28 combines with J gene TRBJ1-6; D gene uncertain. This CDR3 region has 16 residues. Trimming removed 5 bases from V and 7 bases from J, with 18 bases in between. Germline V gene data show CDR1 as MDHEN and CDR2 as SYDVKM.

This clone has only a few counts. The rearrangement joins TRBV5-1 to TRBJ2-7; possible D gene TRBD1, 6 bases. CDR1 and CDR2 from the germline V gene are SGHRS and YFSETQ. The CDR3 is 14 amino acids. Deletions cut 0 bases from V and 1 base from J, with 8 bases between. This CDR3 is CASSLEDRSYEQYF. DNA for the CDR3: TGCGCCAGCAGCTTGGAGGACAGATCCTACGAGCAGTACTTC.

Only a few counts were recorded for this clone. The chain carries TRBV6-6 and TRBJ2-2; TRBD2 matches 12 bases. Germline CDR1 and CDR2: MNHNY and SVGAGI (reference sequence). The J segment lost 2 bases and the V segment lost 5 bases, leaving 15 bases of the junction unmatched. This CDR3 region has 20 residues. CDR3 nucleotides: TGTGCCAGCAGTCCCGCCCGACTAGCGGGAGTTTGGGAAAACACCGGGGAGCTGTTTTTT. Protein product: CASSPARLAGVWENTGELFF.

The chain couples TRBV5-6 to TRBJ1-1; 8 bases are shared with TRBD1. V shed 1 base and J 5 bases; nucleotides not matched to a gene: 7. In germline, CDR1 is SGHDT, CDR2 YYEEEE. This CDR3 region has 15 residues. CDR3 region: CASSLPRTGRTEAFF. The CDR3 DNA reads TGTGCCAGCAGCTTGCCCCGGACAGGGAGAACTGAAGCTTTCTTT. The complete variable domain, with remaining parts taken from reference TRBV5-6 and TRBJ1-1, reads DAGVTQSPTHLIKTRGQQVTLRCSPKSGHDTVSWYQQALGQGPQFIFQYYEEEERQRGNFPDRFSGHQFPNYSSELNVNALLLGDSALYLCASSLPRTGRTEAFFGQGTRLTVV.

The rearrangement links TRBV13 to TRBJ1-1, with 8 bases identical to TRBD1. Germline CDR1 reads PRHDT; CDR2 reads FYEKMQ (reference sequence). J lost 4 bases, V lost 3 bases, and 13 bases had no gene match. The CDR3 loop spans 17 amino acids. The CDR3 region has the DNA TGTGCCAGCAGCTTTTCCCCAGGGGGCTTTTCGAGCACTGAAGCTTTCTTT. Protein product: CASSFSPGGFSSTEAFF. Full variable domain (missing parts from reference TRBV13 and TRBJ1-1): AAGVIQSPRHLIKEKRETATLKCYPIPRHDTVYWYQQGPGQDPQFLISFYEKMQSDKGSIPDRFSAQQFSDYHSELNMSSLELGDSALYFCASSFSPGGFSSTEAFFGQGTRLTVV.

A few counts support this clone. The chain employs TRBV5-1 and TRBJ1-1; perhaps TRBD1 as D (6 bases). Germline CDR1 reads SGHRS; CDR2 reads YFSETQ. V lost 0 bases and J 10 bases, leaving 25 bases between the germline ends. There are 17 residues in the CDR3. The CDR3 DNA reads TGCGCCAGCAGCTTGGCGAGCTCGGGACATAAGGGAACTCGAGCTTTCTTT. Translating it yields CASSLASSGHKGTRAFF. The full variable domain, its missing parts supplied by reference TRBV5-1 and TRBJ1-1, is KAGVTQTPRYLIKTRGQQVTLSCSPISGHRSVSWYQQTPGQGLQFLFEYFSETQRNKGNFPGRFSGRQFSNSRSEMNVSTLELGDSALYLCASSLASSGHKGTRAFFGQGTRLTVV.

This chain connects TRBV19 to TRBJ2-1, with D perhaps matching TRBD2 (5 bases). Trimming left V 9 bases short and J 2 bases short, with 17 bases between. CDR1 and CDR2 (germline): LNHDA, SQIVND (reference sequence). CDR3 length: 15 residues. CDR3 DNA sequence: TGTGCCAGCGGATTTTGGACGGGAACCTACAATGAGCAGTTCTTC. As protein: CASGFWTGTYNEQFF.

This chain connects TRBV3-1 (or the pseudogene TRBV3-2) to TRBJ1-1, with a possible D match to TRBD1 (5 bases). Germline CDR1 reads LGHDT; CDR2 reads YNNKEL (reference sequence). The ends were cut back, 1 base at V and 1 base at J, with 16 bases in the middle. This CDR3 region has 17 residues. CDR3 nucleotide sequence: TGTGCCAGCAGCCAAGCACGACGAAACAGGCCGAACACTGAAGCTTTCTTT. This gives the protein CASSQARRNRPNTEAFF.

This rearrangement joins TRBV9 to TRBJ2-5, with TRBD2 matching over 12 bases. Germline V gives CDR1 SGDLS, CDR2 YYNGEE. CDR3 length: 17 residues. The V and J ends lost 4 bases and 0 bases, in that order; junction bases with no gene match: 7. The CDR3 loop is CASSPGTSGPYQETQYF. The CDR3 DNA follows: TGTGCCAGCAGCCCCGGGACTAGCGGGCCATACCAAGAGACCCAGTACTTC.

CDR3 sequence: CASSLKWSTGELFF. The CDR3 bases are TGTGCCAGCAGCTTAAAGTGGAGCACCGGGGAGCTGTTTTTT. The chain couples TRBV11-2 to TRBJ2-2; the D is unclear. This CDR3 spans 14 amino acids. The ends were cut back, 2 bases at V and 4 bases at J, with 8 bases in the middle. CDR1 and CDR2 from the germline V gene are SGHAT and FQNNGV.

This clone was observed at least ten times. The genes are TRBV19 and TRBJ1-2; D remains unclear. V was trimmed by 7 bases and J by 0 bases, leaving 24 bases between them. The CDR3 totals 18 residues. In germline, CDR1 is LNHDA, CDR2 SQIVND (reference sequence). CDR3 loop: CASTATLRAEISNYGYTF. The CDR3 DNA reads TGTGCCAGTACCGCGACCTTGCGGGCCGAAATCTCTAACTATGGCTACACCTTC.

This sequence joins TRBV28 and TRBJ1-5; D gene uncertain. V was shortened by 8 bases and J by 0 bases, with 14 bases between the two germline ends. The CDR3 is made up of 15 amino acids. CDR1 is MDHEN and CDR2 is SYDVKM in the germline V gene. The CDR3 is CASSIPANSNQPQHF. DNA for the CDR3: TGTGCCAGCTCCATCCCAGCGAATAGCAATCAGCCCCAGCATTTT.

The gene calls are TRBV18 and TRBJ2-7; 8 bases align to TRBD2. The CDR3 spans 15 residues. The V gene end was trimmed by 6 bases and the J gene end by 3 bases; junction bases not matched to a gene: 10. Looked up from germline, CDR1 is KGHSH and CDR2 is LQKENI. CDR3: CASSRASGGDYEQYF. CDR3 coding DNA: TGTGCCAGCTCGAGAGCGAGCGGGGGAGACTACGAGCAGTACTTC.

This rearrangement joins TRBV7-3 to TRBJ2-6; 7 positions match TRBD2. This CDR3 has 18 amino acids. The germline V gene has CDR1 SGHTA and CDR2 FQGTGA. Trimming removed 0 bases from V and 0 bases from J; junction bases left unmatched: 5. CDR3 in DNA: TGTGCCAGCAGCTTAACGGGAGGGACGCTCTCTGGGGCCAACGTCCTGACTTTC. Protein sequence: CASSLTGGTLSGANVLTF.

The chain carries TRBV24-1 and TRBJ2-7; D is perhaps TRBD1 (5 bases). V gave up 7 bases and J gave up 1 base, with 7 bases separating them. The CDR3 contains 12 residues. Germline V gives CDR1 KGHDR, CDR2 SFDVKD. CDR3 sequence: CATRDISYEQYF. The DNA of the CDR3 is TGTGCCACCAGGGACATATCCTACGAGCAGTACTTC.

The J gene is TRBJ2-5, the V gene TRBV2; 7 bases agree with TRBD2. The CDR3 loop spans 15 amino acids. The V gene's germline CDR1 is SNHLY and CDR2 FYNNEI. The V gene end was trimmed by 7 bases and the J gene end by 2 bases; junction bases not matched to a gene: 10. Here the CDR3 reads CASTPLASAQETQYF. The CDR3 DNA reads TGTGCCAGCACCCCACTAGCGTCCGCACAAGAGACCCAGTACTTC.

The J gene is TRBJ1-4, the V gene TRBV28; a weak D match, TRBD1 (6 bases). V was trimmed by 3 bases and J by 7 bases, leaving 15 bases between them. Germline-derived CDR1 and CDR2 are MDHEN and SYDVKM. CDR3 length: 15 residues. CDR3 coding DNA: TGTGCCAGCAGTTTCCCAGGGGAACTATTTGAAAAACTGTTTTTT. It codes for CASSFPGELFEKLFF.

The chain combines TRBV10-3 with TRBJ1-2; the D gene is possibly TRBD1 (5 bases). The V end lost 6 bases, the J end lost 2 bases, and 16 bases lay between the germline ends. Germline V lookup: CDR1 ENHRY, CDR2 SYGVKD. The CDR3 covers 15 residues. The CDR3 DNA reads as TGTGCCATCAGGCAATTCAGGGAGGACAACTATGGCTACACCTTC. Translation gives CAIRQFREDNYGYTF.

The chain recombines TRBV5-1 with TRBJ2-3; D is undetermined. Trimming pared 6 bases from V and 4 bases from J, leaving 6 bases between. Germline loops: CDR1 SGHRS, CDR2 YFSETQ. The CDR3 contains 11 residues. CDR3: CASTRADTQYF. The CDR3, as DNA: TGCGCCAGCACCCGAGCAGATACGCAGTATTTT.

V and J are TRBV30 and TRBJ1-1, with TRBD1 identical over 7 bases. The CDR3 extends over 13 amino acids. The V gene's germline CDR1 is GTSNPN and CDR2 SVGIG (reference sequence). V shed 3 bases and J 2 bases; nucleotides not matched to a gene: 3. The CDR3 DNA follows: TGTGCCTGGAGGGGACAGATAAACACTGAAGCTTTCTTT. This translates into CAWRGQINTEAFF.

J is TRBJ1-1 and V is TRBV5-6; 11 bases line up with TRBD1. After removal of 2 bases from V and 4 bases from J, the junction contained 7 bases not matched to a gene. Germline values: CDR1 SGHDT, CDR2 YYEEEE. There are 16 residues in the CDR3. Here the CDR3 DNA reads TGTGCCAGCAGCTTCCTAGGACAGGGGGCGCGCACTGAAGCTTTCTTT. It encodes CASSFLGQGARTEAFF. Drawing the rest from reference TRBV5-6 and TRBJ1-1, the complete variable domain is DAGVTQSPTHLIKTRGQQVTLRCSPKSGHDTVSWYQQALGQGPQFIFQYYEEEERQRGNFPDRFSGHQFPNYSSELNVNALLLGDSALYLCASSFLGQGARTEAFFGQGTRLTVV.

This chain links TRBV6-4 with TRBJ1-4, with D uncertain. This CDR3 region has 15 residues. V was trimmed by 0 bases and J by 3 bases, leaving 8 bases between them. CDR1 and CDR2 from the germline V gene are MRHNA and SNTAGT. CDR3 region: CASSDSHRPNEKLFF. CDR3 in DNA: TGTGCCAGCAGTGACTCTCACAGACCTAATGAAAAACTGTTTTTT.

The gene calls are TRBV16 and TRBJ2-5, with D possibly being TRBD2 (5 bases). CDR3 size: 14 residues. With 3 bases removed from V and 1 base from J, the gap between germline ends came to 9 bases. CDR1 is KGHSY and CDR2 is FQNENV in the germline V gene. The chain's CDR3 is CASSQGGGQETQYF. The DNA for the CDR3 is TGTGCCAGCAGCCAGGGCGGAGGCCAAGAGACCCAGTACTTC.

V and J are TRBV6-4 and TRBJ2-6, with D possibly TRBD1 on 5 matching bases. The V end was cut by 3 bases, the J end by 4 bases, with 7 bases between. The germline gives CDR1 MRHNA, CDR2 SNTAGT. The CDR3 totals 14 residues. CDR3 region: CASSEGEGANVLTF. Written as DNA, the CDR3 is TGTGCCAGCAGTGAAGGGGAAGGGGCCAACGTCCTGACTTTC.